This is a list of T cell receptor beta chains from one sample in a study of shared clonotypes between healthy human individuals. Clones were sequenced by immunoSEQ multiplex PCR, and TCRdb holds only the in-frame ones, with some missing. Among some 96,000 clones listed, roughly 50% were seen once. Sequenced: PBMCs. Source of these receptors: a woman between 40 and 55 years old in good health. Some clones in this sample may be carry-over from other donors' samples. The CDR3 runs from the conserved cysteine through the conserved F or W. The D gene is left open where the match is weak. Size values are once, few and many counts, or a class for expanded clones, and some rows have none.

clone_size,d_call,v_call,j_call,cdr3_nt,cdr3_aa
-,-,TRBV4-2,TRBJ1-5,TGTGCCAGCAGCCAAGTAGAGGGTGGAAAGCAGCCCCAGCATTTT,CASSQVEGGKQPQHF
few,-,TRBV5-1,TRBJ2-7,TGCGCCAGCATGCTGCGGGGTGGCTACGAGCAGTACTTC,CASMLRGGYEQYF
-,TRBD2,TRBV11-2,TRBJ2-7,TGTGCCAGCAGCTTAGACCGAGGACTAGCGGTGGCCTACGAGCAGTACTTC,CASSLDRGLAVAYEQYF
-,-,TRBV28,TRBJ2-7,TGTGCCAGCAGTTCGCCGGGCCTACGATCCTACGAGCAGTACTTC,CASSSPGLRSYEQYF
-,-,TRBV30,TRBJ2-1,TGTGCCTGGAGCGCCGGCGGTGAGCAGTTCTTC,CAWSAGGEQFF
few,-,TRBV7-8,TRBJ1-5,TGTGCCAGCAGCTTATCGGAACCGGGACGTTGGATCTATAGCAATCAGCCCCAGCATTTT,CASSLSEPGRWIYSNQPQHF
many,TRBD2,TRBV4-1,TRBJ2-1,TGCGCCAGCAGCCTCAGTAGATCTAGCGGGAACCAAAGATACAATGAGCAGTTCTTC,CASSLSRSSGNQRYNEQFF
-,TRBD2,TRBV2,TRBJ2-7,TGTGCCAGCAGAAGACTAGCGGGCCCCTCCTACGAGCAGTACTTC,CASRRLAGPSYEQYF
-,TRBD2,TRBV7-9,TRBJ2-7,TGTGCCAGCAGATTTAGCGGGAGCTCCTACGAGCAGTACTTC,CASRFSGSSYEQYF
many,-,TRBV6-6,TRBJ1-5,TGTGCCAGCAGTTACGGCCAGGGGAAGCATTTT,CASSYGQGKHF
-,-,TRBV4-1,TRBJ2-1,TGCGCCAGCAGCCTACAGGACAATGAGCAGTTCTTC,CASSLQDNEQFF
-,-,TRBV7-8,TRBJ2-7,TGTGCCAGCAGCTTACGCGGGCAGGGGCTATACGAGCAGTACTTC,CASSLRGQGLYEQYF
-,-,TRBV7-9,TRBJ2-7,TGTGCCAGCAGCTTAGTTGCTAGCCCCGAGCAGTACTTC,CASSLVASPEQYF
-,-,TRBV9,TRBJ1-1,TGTGCCAGCAGCGGTAACATGAACACTGAAGCTTTCTTT,CASSGNMNTEAFF
-,-,TRBV4-1,TRBJ2-2,TGCGCCAGTAGATCGGGACTTAATGCCGGGGAGCTGTTTTTT,CASRSGLNAGELFF
-,-,TRBV7-2,TRBJ1-2,TGTGCCAGCAGCTTCGGGCTTAGGCGGGGCTACACCTTC,CASSFGLRRGYTF
-,-,TRBV7-9,TRBJ1-5,TGTGCCAGCAGCTTGGGCAGGGAGAGACCAAGCAATCAGCCCCAGCATTTT,CASSLGRERPSNQPQHF
-,-,TRBV5-8,TRBJ1-4,TGTGCCAGCATCCTCCGGGCGAATGAAAAACTGTTTTTT,CASILRANEKLFF
-,-,TRBV28,TRBJ2-1,TGTGCCAGCAGTTGGGGGGTAGTCAATGAGCAGTTCTTC,CASSWGVVNEQFF
-,TRBD1,TRBV14,TRBJ1-1,TGTGCCAGCAGCCAAGATGGACAGGGAAGAAGAGCTGAAGCTTTCTTT,CASSQDGQGRRAEAFF
once,TRBD1,TRBV27,TRBJ2-7,TGTGCCAGCAGCCTCAGGACAGGGGACGGCGAGCAGTACTTC,CASSLRTGDGEQYF
few,-,TRBV29-1,TRBJ1-1,TGCAGCGTTGACAGGGCGGGGGGGTACACTGAAGCTTTCTTT,CSVDRAGGYTEAFF
-,-,TRBV2,TRBJ1-2,TGTGCCAGCAGTTTGGAGGGCGACTATGGCTACACCTTC,CASSLEGDYGYTF
few,-,TRBV18,TRBJ2-7,TGTGCCAGCTCACAACAGGGTCGGACCTACGAGCAGTACTTC,CASSQQGRTYEQYF
many,-,TRBV30,TRBJ1-4,TGTGCCTGGAGTTCACGACAGTGGGAAAAACTGTTTTTT,CAWSSRQWEKLFF
-,-,TRBV7-2,TRBJ2-3,TGTGCCAGCAGCTTAGAGCTGATTGCAGATACGCAGTATTTT,CASSLELIADTQYF
-,-,TRBV9,TRBJ1-1,TGTGCCAGCAGCCCGACTGGCACTGAAGCTTTCTTT,CASSPTGTEAFF
-,TRBD2,TRBV19,TRBJ2-7,TGTGCCAGTAGTATCTACTTTAGCGGGAGGGCCGTCGAGCAGTACTTC,CASSIYFSGRAVEQYF
-,-,TRBV30,TRBJ2-7,TGTGCCTGGAGTGTACTTGGCTACGAGCAGTACTTC,CAWSVLGYEQYF
-,-,TRBV7-3,TRBJ1-1,TGTGCCAGCGCGGACAACATTTACACTGAAGCTTTCTTT,CASADNIYTEAFF
many,TRBD1,TRBV5-4,TRBJ1-3,TGTGCCAGCAGCTCCAGGGGGTCTGGAAACACCATATATTTT,CASSSRGSGNTIYF
many,-,TRBV14,TRBJ1-1,TGTGCCAGCAGCCACTCAAGACAGGCCGGGGCTGAAGCTTTCTTT,CASSHSRQAGAEAFF
-,-,TRBV29-1,TRBJ1-6,TGCAGCGTTGCTAGGGGGTTCTATAATTCACCCCTCCACTTT,CSVARGFYNSPLHF
many,-,TRBV5-1,TRBJ2-3,TGCGCCAGCAGCTTTGGACTGGGAAACACAGATACGCAGTATTTT,CASSFGLGNTDTQYF
-,TRBD1,TRBV27,TRBJ2-7,TGTGCCAGCAGTTTCGTGGGACAGAGCGTCTACGAGCAGTACTTC,CASSFVGQSVYEQYF
-,-,TRBV30,TRBJ1-1,TGTGCCTGGAGTCCCCCAAGGGGAGCTTTCTTT,CAWSPPRGAFF
few,-,TRBV30,TRBJ1-5,TGTGCCTGGAGTCAACTATCTCAGCCCCAGCATTTT,CAWSQLSQPQHF
-,-,TRBV30,TRBJ1-5,TGTGCCTGGAGCAACGGGGGCAATCAGCCCCAGCATTTT,CAWSNGGNQPQHF
-,-,TRBV28,TRBJ2-7,TGTGCCATCAGTGAGGGAGGACTCGAGCAGTACTTC,CAISEGGLEQYF
-,TRBD1,TRBV15,TRBJ2-7,TGTGCCACCAGCAGAGACAGGGGGCGCGACTCTATCGAGCAGTACTTC,CATSRDRGRDSIEQYF
-,-,TRBV25-1,TRBJ1-3,TGTGCCAGCAGTGAATATAAGCTGGGGGGCTCTGGAAACACCATACATTTT,CASSEYKLGGSGNTIHF
-,TRBD1,TRBV5-4,TRBJ1-2,TGTGCCAGCAATAAAGACAGGGGTCGTGGCTACACCTTC,CASNKDRGRGYTF
few,TRBD2,TRBV28,TRBJ2-7,TGTGCCAGCGATGTTAGCGGGAGCAAAAACGAGCAGTACTTC,CASDVSGSKNEQYF
few,TRBD1,TRBV5-1,TRBJ2-7,TGCGCCAGCAGCTTTACGGGACAGGGCTCCTACGAGCAGTACTTC,CASSFTGQGSYEQYF
-,-,TRBV5-1,TRBJ2-7,TGCGCCAGCAGCTTGCAAGGGGTCGGCGAGCAGTACTTC,CASSLQGVGEQYF
-,-,TRBV5-6,TRBJ2-7,TGTGCCAGCAGCTTCTATGGCGGGATATACGAGCAGTACTTC,CASSFYGGIYEQYF
-,TRBD2,TRBV7-8,TRBJ2-3,TGTGCCAGCAGCTTTTTTAGCGGGCCCACAGATACGCAGTATTTT,CASSFFSGPTDTQYF
-,-,TRBV9,TRBJ2-1,TGTGCCAGCAGCGTAGATCCATCAACGGCCTACAATGAGCAGTTCTTC,CASSVDPSTAYNEQFF